This entry features one TCR beta chain sequence. Its antigen remains unknown. The data belong to a study of shared clonotypes between healthy human individuals. CD45RO-negative, CCR7-positively selected cells formed the naive CD8 fraction, excluding terminally differentiated effector memory CD45RA+ cells. Assay: immunoSEQ multiplex PCR; the TCRdb copy retains only in-frame clones and omits some. This table has about 2.1 million clones, about 94% appearing once. Overall study results and limits: It was observed that roughly 5% of naive CD4 clonotypes were shared across several donors. Depth was large, yet rarefaction showed that sorted-subset sequencing was incomplete.

Germline values: CDR1 MNHEY, CDR2 SMNVEV (reference sequence). The CDR3 consists of 15 residues. Trimming removed 0 bases from V and 0 bases from J, with 7 bases in between. The sample consisted of naive CD8+ T cells from PBMCs. This sequence joins TRBV27 and TRBJ2-3; D uncertain. The source is a man aged 18 to 30 in good health. Some clones in this sample may be carry-over from other donors' samples. The CDR3: CASSLSGYSTDTQYF. The CDR3 DNA sequence: TGTGCCAGCAGTTTATCTGGATATAGCACAGATACGCAGTATTTT.